This TCR beta chain was found in a study of blood T cell repertoires in COVID-19. The V gene lost 4 bases and the J gene lost 1 base, with 18 bases spanning the gap. This CDR3 is built from 17 residues. In germline, CDR1 is SGHKS, CDR2 YYEKEE (reference sequence). Assay used: immunoSEQ multiplex PCR; TCRdb lists only in-frame clones, some missing. The sample consists of a few hundred thousand clones, roughly 88% of them appearing once. Sample: PBMCs or T cells enriched from blood (not recorded which). The chain combines TRBV5-5 with TRBJ1-5; unclear D gene. The sequence was obtained from a woman aged 50 to 65 who had recovered from COVID-19. The CDR3 DNA follows: TGTGCCAGCAGCCCCCCGATTCGGGGTAGGAGCAATCAGCCCCAGCATTTT. Translation gives CASSPPIRGRSNQPQHF.